This T cell receptor (beta chain) was sequenced for a study of human T cells and chemical hapten exposure. Background on the study: The cohort included alopecia areata under or over 50% scalp, totalis and universalis. Study outcomes and limitations: The presence of alopecia in the donors means their immune response may differ from healthy people's. Patch test score was positively correlated with the counts of TCRs that had expanded at PT1.

With respect to this clonotype: Its matching antigen is unknown.

Each CDR3 protein gets one entry after TCRdb re-called the RACE reads with MiXCR. This table has 100,000 to 150,000 distinct CDR3 sequences, approximately 10% appearing once. Specified time point: patch test 3, about 24 weeks after DPC sensitization. Treatment in this sample: therapeutic diphenylcyclopropenone sensitization with weekly scalp DPC. The donor pool consisted of alopecia patients aged 18 to 70 years, considered suitable for DPC. This CDR3 region has 13 residues. Germline V gives CDR1 GTSNPN, CDR2 SVGIG (reference sequence). The V gene lost 0 bases and the J gene lost 4 bases, with 6 bases spanning the gap.

This material consisted of whole blood, taken in connection with sensitization to the hapten diphenylcyclopropenone (DPC). V is TRBV30 and J is TRBJ1-4; the D is unclear. The sequence derives from a woman aged 50 to 60 with alopecia areata. Some clones in this sample may be carry-over from other donors' samples. DNA for the CDR3: TGTGCCTGGAGTGTACGGATTAATGAAAAACTGTTTTTT. This codes for CAWSVRINEKLFF.